These 6 T cell receptor beta chains were sequenced from one sample in a study of type 1 regulatory T cells. Notes on the study in general: Compared with non-type 1 regulatory T cells, type 1 regulatory T cells showed a more restricted TCR repertoire.

These TCRs are of unknown antigen specificity. TCRdb reanalysed the reads using MiXCR and keeps one entry per CDR3 protein. Of under 75,000 distinct CDR3 sequences listed, less than 25% are singletons. Source material: cultured type 1 regulatory T (Tr1) cells, either the whole culture or a sorted fraction (not recorded which). The receptors shown here come from a human donor in good health.

This clonotype came up many times. The chain links TRBV5-1 to TRBJ2-5, with D hard to call. The V gene's germline CDR1 is SGHRS and CDR2 YFSETQ. The CDR3 sequence is 13 residues long. Trimming shortened V by 7 bases and J by 4 bases, and 14 bases separated the two germline ends. The CDR3 DNA sequence: TGCGCCAGCTCAAATGGGGTAGGAGAGACCCAGTACTTC. This translates into CASSNGVGETQYF.

The chain links TRBV5-1 to TRBJ1-2, with 7 bases fitting TRBD1. This CDR3 contains 14 residues. In germline, CDR1 is SGHRS, CDR2 YFSETQ. Unmatched junction bases numbered 3, after V lost 0 bases and J lost 4 bases. The CDR3 reads CASSLEGTVYGYTF. Written as DNA, the CDR3 is TGCGCCAGCAGCTTGGAAGGGACAGTCTATGGCTACACCTTC.

This chain connects TRBV5-1 to TRBJ1-3, with a weak D call TRBD1 (5 bases). CDR1 SGHRS and CDR2 YFSETQ come from the germline V gene. The ends were cut back, 4 bases at V and 0 bases at J, with 17 bases in the middle. CDR3 size: 17 residues. Here the CDR3 reads CASSPRDGTSSGNTIYF. As DNA, the CDR3 is TGCGCCAGCAGCCCCAGGGACGGAACCAGCTCTGGAAACACCATATATTTT.

This clonotype was seen ten or more times. The chain carries TRBV18 and TRBJ2-1; D is perhaps TRBD1 (5 bases). Germline loops: CDR1 KGHSH, CDR2 LQKENI. V was clipped by 6 bases and J by 8 bases, with 20 bases between them. This CDR3 has 15 amino acids. Here the CDR3 DNA reads TGTGCCAGCTCCCGAAGGGGCGATCGGTCGGATGAGCAGTTCTTC. Amino acids: CASSRRGDRSDEQFF.

The gene calls are TRBV11-1 and TRBJ2-2, with TRBD1 as a possible D gene (7 bases). V dropped 5 bases and J dropped 0 bases, with 10 bases sitting between them. Germline CDR1 reads SGHAT; CDR2 reads FQDESV (reference sequence). The CDR3 loop spans 15 amino acids. CDR3 nucleotides: TGTGCCAGCAGCGGCAGGGGGGCGAACACCGGGGAGCTGTTTTTT. Its protein is CASSGRGANTGELFF.

This clonotype showed up just a few times. The rearrangement uses TRBV27 and TRBJ2-1, with D possibly TRBD2 on 5 matching bases. Per germline, CDR1 MNHEY and CDR2 SMNVEV (reference sequence). This CDR3 spans 14 amino acids. V dropped 3 bases and J dropped 7 bases, with 13 bases sitting between them. The CDR3 nucleotides are TGTGCCAGCAGTTTGCGGAGCCCGGGGAATGAGCAGTTCTTC. This sequence encodes CASSLRSPGNEQFF.